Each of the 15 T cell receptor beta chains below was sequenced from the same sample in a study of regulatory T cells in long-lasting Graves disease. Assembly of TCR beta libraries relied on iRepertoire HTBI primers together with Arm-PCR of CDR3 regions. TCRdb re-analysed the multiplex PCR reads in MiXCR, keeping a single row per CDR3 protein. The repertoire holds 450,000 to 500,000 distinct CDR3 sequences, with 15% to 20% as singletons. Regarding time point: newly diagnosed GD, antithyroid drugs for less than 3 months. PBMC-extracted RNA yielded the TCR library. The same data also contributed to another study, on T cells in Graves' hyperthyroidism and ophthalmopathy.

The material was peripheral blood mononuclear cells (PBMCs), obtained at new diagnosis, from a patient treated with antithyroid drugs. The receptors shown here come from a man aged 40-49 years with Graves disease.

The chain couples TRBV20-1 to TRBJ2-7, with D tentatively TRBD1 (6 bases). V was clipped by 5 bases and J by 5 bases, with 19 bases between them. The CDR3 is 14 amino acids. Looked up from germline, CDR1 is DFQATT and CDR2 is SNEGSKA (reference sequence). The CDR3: CSAARQAISDEQYF. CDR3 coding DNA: TGCAGTGCTGCCCGACAGGCTATTTCGGACGAGCAGTACTTC.

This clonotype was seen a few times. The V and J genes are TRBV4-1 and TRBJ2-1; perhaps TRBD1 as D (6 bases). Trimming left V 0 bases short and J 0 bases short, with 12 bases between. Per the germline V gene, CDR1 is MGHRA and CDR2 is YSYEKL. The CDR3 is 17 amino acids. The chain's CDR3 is CASSQDQRGSSYNEQFF. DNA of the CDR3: TGCGCCAGCAGCCAAGATCAAAGGGGGAGCTCCTACAATGAGCAGTTCTTC.

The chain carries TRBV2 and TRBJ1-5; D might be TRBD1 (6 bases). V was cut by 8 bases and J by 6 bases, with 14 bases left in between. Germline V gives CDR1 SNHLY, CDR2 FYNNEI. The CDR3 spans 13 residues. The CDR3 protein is CASGRQEGQPQHF. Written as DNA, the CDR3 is TGTGCCAGCGGGAGACAGGAAGGTCAGCCCCAGCATTTT.

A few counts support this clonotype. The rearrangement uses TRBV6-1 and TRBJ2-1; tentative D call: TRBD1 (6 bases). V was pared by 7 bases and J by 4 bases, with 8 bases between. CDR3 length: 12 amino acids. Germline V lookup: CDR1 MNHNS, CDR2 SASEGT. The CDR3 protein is CASTDRYNEQFF. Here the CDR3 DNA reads TGTGCCAGCACCGACAGGTACAATGAGCAGTTCTTC.

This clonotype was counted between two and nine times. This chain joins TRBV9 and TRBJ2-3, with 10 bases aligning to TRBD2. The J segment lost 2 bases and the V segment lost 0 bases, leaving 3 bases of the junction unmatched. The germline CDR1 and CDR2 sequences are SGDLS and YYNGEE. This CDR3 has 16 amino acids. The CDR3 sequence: CASSVEAGGNTDTQYF. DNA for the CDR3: TGTGCCAGCAGCGTAGAAGCGGGAGGGAACACAGATACGCAGTATTTT.

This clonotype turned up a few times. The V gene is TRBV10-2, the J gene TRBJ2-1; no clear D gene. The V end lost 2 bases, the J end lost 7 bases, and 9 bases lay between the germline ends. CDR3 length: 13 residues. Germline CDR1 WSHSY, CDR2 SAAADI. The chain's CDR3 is CASSESPLNEQFF. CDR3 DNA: TGCGCCAGCAGTGAGAGCCCCTTGAATGAGCAGTTCTTC.

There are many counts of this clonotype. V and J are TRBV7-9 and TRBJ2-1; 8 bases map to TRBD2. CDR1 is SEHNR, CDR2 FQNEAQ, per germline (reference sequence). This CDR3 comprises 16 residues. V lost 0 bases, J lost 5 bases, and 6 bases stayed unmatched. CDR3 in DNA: TGTGCCAGCAGCTTAGCAGGGGGACTAGGCCACAATGAGCAGTTCTTC. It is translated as CASSLAGGLGHNEQFF.

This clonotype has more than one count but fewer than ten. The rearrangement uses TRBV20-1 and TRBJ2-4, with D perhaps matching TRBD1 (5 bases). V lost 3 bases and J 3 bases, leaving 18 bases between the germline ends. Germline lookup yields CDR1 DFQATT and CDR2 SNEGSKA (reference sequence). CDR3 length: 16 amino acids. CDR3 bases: TGCAGTGCTAGGCGGACAATGGTTGAGGTCAAAAACATTCAGTACTTC. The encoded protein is CSARRTMVEVKNIQYF.

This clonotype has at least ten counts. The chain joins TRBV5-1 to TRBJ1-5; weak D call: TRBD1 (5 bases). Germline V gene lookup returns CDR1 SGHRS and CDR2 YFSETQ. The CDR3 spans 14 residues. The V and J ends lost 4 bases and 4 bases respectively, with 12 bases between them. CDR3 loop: CASSPMGPNQPQHF. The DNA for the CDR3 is TGCGCCAGCAGCCCGATGGGACCGAATCAGCCCCAGCATTTT.

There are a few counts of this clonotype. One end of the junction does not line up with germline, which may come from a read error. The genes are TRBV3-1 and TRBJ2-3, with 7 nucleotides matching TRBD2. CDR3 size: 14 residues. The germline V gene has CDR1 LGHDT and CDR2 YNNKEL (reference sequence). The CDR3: CARSRAGVADTQYF. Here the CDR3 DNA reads TGTGCCAGGAGCCGGGCGGGAGTGGCAGATACGCAGTATTTT.

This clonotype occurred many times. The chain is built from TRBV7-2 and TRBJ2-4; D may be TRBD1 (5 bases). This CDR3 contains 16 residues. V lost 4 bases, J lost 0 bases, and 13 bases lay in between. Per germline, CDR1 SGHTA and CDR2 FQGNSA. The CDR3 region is CASSSVGLTAKNIQYF. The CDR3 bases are TGTGCCAGCAGCTCCGTGGGGCTCACAGCCAAAAACATTCAGTACTTC.

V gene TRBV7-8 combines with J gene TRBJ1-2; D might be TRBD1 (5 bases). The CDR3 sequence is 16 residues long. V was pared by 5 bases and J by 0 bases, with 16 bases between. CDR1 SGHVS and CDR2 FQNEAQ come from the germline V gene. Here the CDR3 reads CASSPRWTPSNYGYTF. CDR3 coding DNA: TGTGCCAGCAGCCCGCGTTGGACACCGTCTAACTATGGCTACACCTTC.

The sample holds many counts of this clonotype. This chain's CDR3 is CASERDTGELFF. CDR3 nucleotides: TGTGCCAGCGAACGGGACACCGGGGAGCTGTTTTTT. The J gene is TRBJ2-2, the V gene TRBV6-1; D remains unclear. V was trimmed by 8 bases and J by 3 bases, leaving 7 bases between them. The CDR3 is made up of 12 amino acids. Per the germline V gene, CDR1 is MNHNS and CDR2 is SASEGT.

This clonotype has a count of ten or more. The CDR3 loop is CASSQKEFSEQYF. Written as DNA, the CDR3 is TGTGCCAGCAGCCAAAAGGAGTTCAGCGAGCAGTACTTC. The chain has TRBV3-1 and TRBJ2-7; the D is unclear. V lost 2 bases, J lost 6 bases, and 11 bases lay in between. The CDR3 loop spans 13 amino acids. The germline V gene encodes CDR1 LGHDT and CDR2 YNNKEL (reference sequence).

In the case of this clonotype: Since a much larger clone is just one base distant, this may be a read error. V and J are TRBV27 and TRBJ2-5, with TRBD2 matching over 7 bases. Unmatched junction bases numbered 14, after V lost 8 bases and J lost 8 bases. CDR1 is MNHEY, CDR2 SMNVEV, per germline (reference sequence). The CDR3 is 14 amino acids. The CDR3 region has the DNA TGTGCCAGCCACAACCTTACGGGCGGGGGAACCCAGTACTTC. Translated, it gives CASHNLTGGGTQYF.